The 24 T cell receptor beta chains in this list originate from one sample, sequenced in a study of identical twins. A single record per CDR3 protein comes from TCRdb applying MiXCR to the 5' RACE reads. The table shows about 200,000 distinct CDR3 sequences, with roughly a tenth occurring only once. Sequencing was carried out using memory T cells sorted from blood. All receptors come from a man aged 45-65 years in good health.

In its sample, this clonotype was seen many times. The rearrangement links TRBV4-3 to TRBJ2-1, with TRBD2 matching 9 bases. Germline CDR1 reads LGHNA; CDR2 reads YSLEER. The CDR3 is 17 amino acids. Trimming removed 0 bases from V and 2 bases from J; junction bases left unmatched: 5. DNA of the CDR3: TGCGCCAGCAGCCAAGATAGGGCTAGCGGGACCTACAATGAGCAGTTCTTC. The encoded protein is CASSQDRASGTYNEQFF.

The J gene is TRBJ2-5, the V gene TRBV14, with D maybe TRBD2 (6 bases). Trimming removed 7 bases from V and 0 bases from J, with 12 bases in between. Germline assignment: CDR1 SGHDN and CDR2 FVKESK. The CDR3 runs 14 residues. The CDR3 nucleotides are TGTGCCAGCAACGGACGGGGGAACCAAGAGACCCAGTACTTC. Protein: CASNGRGNQETQYF.

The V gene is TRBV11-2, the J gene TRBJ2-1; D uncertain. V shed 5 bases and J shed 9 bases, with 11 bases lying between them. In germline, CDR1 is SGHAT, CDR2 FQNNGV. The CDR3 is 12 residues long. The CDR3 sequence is CASSPSGIEQFF. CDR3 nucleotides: TGTGCCAGCAGCCCATCGGGCATTGAGCAGTTCTTC. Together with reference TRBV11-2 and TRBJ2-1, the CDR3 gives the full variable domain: EAGVAQSPRYKIIEKRQSVAFWCNPISGHATLYWYQQILGQGPKLLIQFQNNGVVDDSQLPKDRFSAERLKGVDSTLKIQPAKLEDSAVYLCASSPSGIEQFFGPGTRLTVL.

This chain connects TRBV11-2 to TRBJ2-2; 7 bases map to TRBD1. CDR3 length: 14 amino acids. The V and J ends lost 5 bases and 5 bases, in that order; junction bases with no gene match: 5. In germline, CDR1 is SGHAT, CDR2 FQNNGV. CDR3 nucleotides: TGTGCCAGCAGCCAGGACAGGAAGACCGGGGAGCTGTTTTTT. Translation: CASSQDRKTGELFF.

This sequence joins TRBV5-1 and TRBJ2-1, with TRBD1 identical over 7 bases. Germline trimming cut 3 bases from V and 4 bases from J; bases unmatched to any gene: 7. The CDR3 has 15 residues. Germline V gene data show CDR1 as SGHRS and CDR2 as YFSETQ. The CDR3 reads CASSSGDRDYNEQFF. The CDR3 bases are TGCGCCAGCAGCTCGGGTGACAGGGATTACAATGAGCAGTTCTTC.

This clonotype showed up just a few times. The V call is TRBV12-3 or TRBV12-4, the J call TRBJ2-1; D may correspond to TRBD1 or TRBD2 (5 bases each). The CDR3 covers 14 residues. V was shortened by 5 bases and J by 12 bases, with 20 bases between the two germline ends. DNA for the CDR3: TGTGCCAGCAGTCAATTCTTCGGGGCTCCCGTGCAGTTCTTC. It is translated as CASSQFFGAPVQFF.

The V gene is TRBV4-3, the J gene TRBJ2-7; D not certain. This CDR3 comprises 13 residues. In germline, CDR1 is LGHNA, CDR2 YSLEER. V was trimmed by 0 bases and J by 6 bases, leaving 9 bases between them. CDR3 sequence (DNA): TGCGCCAGCAGCCAAGATAGAGAGATCGAGCAGTACTTC. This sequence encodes CASSQDREIEQYF.

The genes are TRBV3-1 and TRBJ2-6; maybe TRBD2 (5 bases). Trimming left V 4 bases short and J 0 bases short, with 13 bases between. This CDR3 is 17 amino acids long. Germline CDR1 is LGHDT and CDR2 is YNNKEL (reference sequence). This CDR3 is CASSPGLPSSGANVLTF. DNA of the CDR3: TGTGCCAGCAGCCCCGGACTGCCGTCCTCTGGGGCCAACGTCCTGACTTTC.

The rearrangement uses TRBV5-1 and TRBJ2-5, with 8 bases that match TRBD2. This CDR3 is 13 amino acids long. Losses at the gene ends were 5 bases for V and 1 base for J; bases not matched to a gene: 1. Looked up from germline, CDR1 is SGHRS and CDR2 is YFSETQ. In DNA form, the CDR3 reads TGCGCCAGCAGAAGCGGGGGCCAAGAGACCCAGTACTTC. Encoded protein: CASRSGGQETQYF.

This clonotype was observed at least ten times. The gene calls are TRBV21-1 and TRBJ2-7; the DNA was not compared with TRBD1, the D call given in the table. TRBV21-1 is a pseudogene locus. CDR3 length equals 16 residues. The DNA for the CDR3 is TGTGCCAGCAGCACCCCGATTCACAGGGACACCTACGAGCAGTACTTC. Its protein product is CASSTPIHRDTYEQYF.

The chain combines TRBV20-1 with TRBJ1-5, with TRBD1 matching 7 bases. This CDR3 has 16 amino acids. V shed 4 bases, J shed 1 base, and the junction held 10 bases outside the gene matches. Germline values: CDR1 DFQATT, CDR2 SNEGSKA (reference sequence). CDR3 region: CSAIAGGGGSNQPQHF. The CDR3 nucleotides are TGCAGTGCTATCGCAGGGGGGGGAGGGAGCAATCAGCCCCAGCATTTT.

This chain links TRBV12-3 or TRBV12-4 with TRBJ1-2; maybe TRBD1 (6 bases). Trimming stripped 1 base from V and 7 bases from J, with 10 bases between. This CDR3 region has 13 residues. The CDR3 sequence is CASSLGGRTGYTF. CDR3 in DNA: TGTGCCAGCAGTTTAGGGGGGCGGACTGGCTACACCTTC.

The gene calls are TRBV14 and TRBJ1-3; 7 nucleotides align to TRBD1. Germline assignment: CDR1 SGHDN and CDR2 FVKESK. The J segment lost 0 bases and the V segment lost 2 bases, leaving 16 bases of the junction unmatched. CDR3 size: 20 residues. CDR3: CASSQTIPERGHLSGNTIYF. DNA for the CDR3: TGTGCCAGCAGCCAAACAATACCCGAGAGGGGGCATCTCTCTGGAAACACCATATATTTT.

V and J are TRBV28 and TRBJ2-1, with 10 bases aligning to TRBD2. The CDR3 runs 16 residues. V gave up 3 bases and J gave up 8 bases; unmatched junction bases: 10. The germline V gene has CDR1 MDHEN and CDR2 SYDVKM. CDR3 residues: CASSFRIGTSDYEQFF. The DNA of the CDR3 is TGTGCCAGCAGTTTCAGGATCGGGACTAGCGACTATGAGCAGTTCTTC.

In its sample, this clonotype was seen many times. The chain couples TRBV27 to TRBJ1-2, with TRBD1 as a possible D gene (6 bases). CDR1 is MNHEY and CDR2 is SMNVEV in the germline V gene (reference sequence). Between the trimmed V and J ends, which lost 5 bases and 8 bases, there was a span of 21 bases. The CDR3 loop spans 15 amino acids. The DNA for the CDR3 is TGTGCCAGCAGTCAAGGGGGGGGCCTGATCCAGGGCTACACCTTC. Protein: CASSQGGGLIQGYTF.

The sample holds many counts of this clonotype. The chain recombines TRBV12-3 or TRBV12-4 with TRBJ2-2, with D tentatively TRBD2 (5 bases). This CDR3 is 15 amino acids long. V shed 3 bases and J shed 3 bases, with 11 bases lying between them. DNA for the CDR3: TGTGCCAGCAGTTTGTACGGGATCGACACCGGGGAGCTGTTTTTT. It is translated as CASSLYGIDTGELFF.

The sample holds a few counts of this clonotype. This CDR3 is CATSRHGLAGADEQYF. Written as DNA, the CDR3 is TGTGCCACCAGCAGACACGGACTAGCGGGAGCGGACGAGCAGTACTTC. This rearrangement joins TRBV15 to TRBJ2-7; 13 bases agree with TRBD2. With V trimmed by 2 bases and J by 5 bases, 6 bases remained unmatched. CDR3 length: 16 residues. The germline V gene has CDR1 LNHNV and CDR2 YYDKDF (reference sequence). Drawing the rest from reference TRBV15 and TRBJ2-7, the complete variable domain is DAMVIQNPRYQVTQFGKPVTLSCSQTLNHNVMYWYQQKSSQAPKLLFHYYDKDFNNEADTPDNFQSRRPNTSFCFLDIRSPGLGDTAMYLCATSRHGLAGADEQYFGPGTRLTVT.

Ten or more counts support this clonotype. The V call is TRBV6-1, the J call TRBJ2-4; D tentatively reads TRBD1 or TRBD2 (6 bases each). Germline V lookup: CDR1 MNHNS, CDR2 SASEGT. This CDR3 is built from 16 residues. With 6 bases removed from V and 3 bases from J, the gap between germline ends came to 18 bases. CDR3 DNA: TGTGCCAGCAGCCCAGTGGGGGGCTGGGGCAAAAACATTCAGTACTTC. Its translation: CASSPVGGWGKNIQYF.

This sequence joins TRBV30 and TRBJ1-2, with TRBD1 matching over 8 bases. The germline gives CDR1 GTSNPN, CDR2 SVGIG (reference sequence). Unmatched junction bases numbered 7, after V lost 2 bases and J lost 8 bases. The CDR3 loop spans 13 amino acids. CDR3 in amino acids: CAWSSTGGRGYTF. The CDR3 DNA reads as TGTGCCTGGAGTTCTACAGGGGGGAGAGGCTACACCTTC. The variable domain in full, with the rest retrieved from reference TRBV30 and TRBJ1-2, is SQTIHQWPATLVQPVGSPLSLECTVEGTSNPNLYWYRQAAGRGLQLLFYSVGIGQISSEVPQNLSASRPQDRQFILSSKKLLLSDSGFYLCAWSSTGGRGYTFGSGTRLTVV.

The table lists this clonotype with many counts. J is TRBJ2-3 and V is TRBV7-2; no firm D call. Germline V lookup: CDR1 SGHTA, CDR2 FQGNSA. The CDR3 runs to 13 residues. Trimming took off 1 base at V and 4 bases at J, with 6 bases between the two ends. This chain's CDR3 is CASSLVPSDTQYF. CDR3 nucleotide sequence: TGTGCCAGCAGCTTAGTCCCCTCAGATACGCAGTATTTT.

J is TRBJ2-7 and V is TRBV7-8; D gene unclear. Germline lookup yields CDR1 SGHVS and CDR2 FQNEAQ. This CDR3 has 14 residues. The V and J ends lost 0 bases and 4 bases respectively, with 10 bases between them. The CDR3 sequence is CASSLAPERYEQYF. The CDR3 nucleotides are TGTGCCAGCAGCTTAGCCCCCGAGCGATACGAGCAGTACTTC.

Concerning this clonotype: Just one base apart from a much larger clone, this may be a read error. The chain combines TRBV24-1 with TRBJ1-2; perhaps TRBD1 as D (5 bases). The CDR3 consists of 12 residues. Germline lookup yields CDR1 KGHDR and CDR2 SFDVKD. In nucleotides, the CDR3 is TGTGCCACCAGTGCACAGGACTATGGCTACCCCTTC. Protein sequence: CATSAQDYGYPF.

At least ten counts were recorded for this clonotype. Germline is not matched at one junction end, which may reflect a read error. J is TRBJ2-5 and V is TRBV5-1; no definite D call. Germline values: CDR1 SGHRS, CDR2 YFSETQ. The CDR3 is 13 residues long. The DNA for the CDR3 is TGTGCCAGCAGTTTAGGTGGTGGAGAGACCCAGTACTTC. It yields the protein CASSLGGGETQYF.

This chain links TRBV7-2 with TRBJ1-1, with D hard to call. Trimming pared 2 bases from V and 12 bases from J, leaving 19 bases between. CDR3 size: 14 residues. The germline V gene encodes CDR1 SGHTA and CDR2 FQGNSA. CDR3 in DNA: TGTGCCAGCAGCTTAAAGGCCCCCCCCGGCATAACTTTCTTT. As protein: CASSLKAPPGITFF.